A selection of T cell receptor beta chains follows, all from one sample in a study of T cells and Merkel cell carcinoma outcomes. Assay: immunoSEQ multiplex PCR; the TCRdb copy retains only in-frame clones and omits some. The repertoire includes 15,000 to 19,000 clones, over 70% of them detected once, and roughly 8.7% sits in the top ten. Input material: tumor tissue from Merkel cell carcinoma. Source of these receptors: a human donor with Merkel cell carcinoma. CDR3s include the opening cysteine and the closing phenylalanine or tryptophan. A D gene is named only where the DNA matches it firmly. Where a row states a size, it is once, few, many or the class of an expanded clone; other rows omit it.

clone_size,d_call,v_call,j_call,cdr3_aa,cdr3_nt
.,.,TRBV19,TRBJ2-7,CASSSSDASLYEQYF,TGTGCCAGTAGTTCCTCGGACGCTTCCCTCTACGAGCAGTACTTC
.,.,TRBV7-8,TRBJ2-2,CASSLRGRELFF,TGTGCCAGCAGCTTGCGAGGCCGGGAGCTGTTTTTT
.,.,TRBV7-3,TRBJ2-3,CASSPLSTDTQYF,TGTGCCAGCAGCCCTCTCTCCACAGATACGCAGTATTTT
.,.,TRBV14,TRBJ2-7,CASSPGTSYEQYF,TGTGCCAGCAGCCCCGGGACCAGCTACGAGCAGTACTTC
.,.,TRBV5-1,TRBJ2-5,CASSLSGERGETQYF,TGCGCCAGCAGCTTGTCCGGGGAGCGAGGAGAGACCCAGTACTTC
.,.,TRBV5-4,TRBJ2-3,CASSSTSFTDTQYF,TGTGCCAGCAGCTCCACCAGTTTCACAGATACGCAGTATTTT
.,TRBD1,TRBV7-3,TRBJ2-2,CASSLTRTGGAGELFF,TGTGCCAGCAGCTTAACTCGGACAGGGGGGGCCGGGGAGCTGTTTTTT
.,.,TRBV18,TRBJ2-3,CASSSVAELSTDTQYF,TGTGCCAGCTCATCAGTGGCGGAGCTTAGCACAGATACGCAGTATTTT
.,.,TRBV5-1,TRBJ1-2,CASSLDVRLNMDGYTF,TGCGCCAGCAGCTTGGACGTAAGACTTAATATGGATGGCTACACCTTC
.,.,TRBV5-8,TRBJ2-3,CASSFPRGHTSTDTQYF,TGTGCCAGCAGCTTTCCCCGGGGGCACACTAGCACAGATACGCAGTATTTT
.,.,TRBV18,TRBJ2-7,CASSLGTVSYEQYF,TGTGCCAGCTCATTAGGGACGGTTTCCTACGAGCAGTACTTC
.,.,TRBV11-2,TRBJ2-7,CASSLAAYSTGYEQYF,TGTGCCAGCAGCTTAGCGGCTTACTCCACCGGCTACGAGCAGTACTTC
.,.,TRBV29-1,TRBJ1-1,CSVETQGEAFF,TGCAGCGTTGAGACACAGGGTGAAGCTTTCTTT
.,TRBD2,TRBV7-2,TRBJ2-7,CASSSFSGRASEQYF,TGTGCCAGCAGCTCCTTTAGCGGGAGGGCCTCCGAGCAGTACTTC
.,.,TRBV7-9,TRBJ1-3,CASSLPGTVGNTIYF,TGTGCCAGCAGCCTGCCCGGGACGGTTGGAAACACCATATATTTT
.,.,TRBV28,TRBJ1-4,CASSPGQGRLNEKLFF,TGTGCCAGCAGCCCCGGCCAGGGGCGGCTTAATGAAAAACTGTTTTTT
.,TRBD1,TRBV18,TRBJ1-1,CASSPSTGGNTEAFF,TGTGCCAGCTCACCCTCGACAGGGGGAAACACTGAAGCTTTCTTT
.,.,TRBV5-1,TRBJ2-5,CASSLGGGGPTQETQYF,TGCGCCAGCAGCTTGGGTGGGGGGGGGCCCACGCAAGAGACCCAGTACTTC
.,.,TRBV30,TRBJ1-6,CAWMRGYNSPLHF,TGTGCCTGGATGCGGGGTTATAATTCACCCCTCCACTTT
.,TRBD2,TRBV11-3,TRBJ2-3,CASSPGGRPDTQYF,TGTGCCAGCAGCCCAGGCGGGAGGCCAGATACGCAGTATTTT
.,TRBD1,TRBV9,TRBJ2-1,CASSVGSTGANEQFF,TGTGCCAGCAGCGTAGGTTCGACAGGGGCGAATGAGCAGTTCTTC
.,TRBD2,TRBV7-8,TRBJ2-7,CASSGGLAGPKQYF,TGTGCCAGCAGCGGGGGACTAGCGGGGCCTAAGCAGTACTTC
.,TRBD2,TRBV28,TRBJ2-5,CASTGGNQETQYF,TGTGCCAGCACGGGAGGGAACCAAGAGACCCAGTACTTC
.,.,TRBV30,TRBJ1-1,CAWAAGVLRGAFF,TGTGCCTGGGCGGCAGGAGTTTTAAGGGGAGCTTTCTTT
.,TRBD1,TRBV13,TRBJ1-2,CASRALPGGSNYGYTF,TGTGCCAGCAGGGCACTACCAGGGGGCTCTAACTATGGCTACACCTTC
.,TRBD2,TRBV5-1,TRBJ2-3,CASSPGLAGAFPDTQYF,TGCGCCAGCAGCCCCGGTTTAGCGGGAGCATTTCCAGATACGCAGTATTTT
once,.,TRBV10-3,TRBJ2-1,CAISEAGSSGDEQFF,TGTGCCATCAGTGAGGCAGGGTCCAGTGGCGATGAGCAGTTCTTC
.,.,TRBV6-1,TRBJ1-2,CASSEWGLRGYTF,TGTGCCAGCAGTGAATGGGGGCTGCGGGGCTACACCTTC
.,TRBD2,TRBV4-1,TRBJ2-1,CASSLPTSGIYNEQFF,TGCGCCAGCAGCTTACCGACTAGCGGGATCTACAATGAGCAGTTCTTC
.,TRBD1,TRBV5-5,TRBJ2-7,CASSFTGAHEQYF,TGTGCCAGCAGCTTCACAGGGGCACACGAGCAGTACTTC
few,TRBD2,TRBV19,TRBJ2-1,CASSPGGYNEQFF,TGTGCCAGTAGTCCGGGGGGGTACAATGAGCAGTTCTTC
.,TRBD1,TRBV27,TRBJ2-5,CASSPSTGSETQYF,TGTGCCAGCAGTCCATCGACAGGGAGTGAGACCCAGTACTTC
.,TRBD1,TRBV6-5,TRBJ1-6,CASSYTGQLDNSPLHF,TGTGCCAGCAGTTACACGGGACAGCTGGATAATTCACCCCTCCACTTT
.,.,TRBV19,TRBJ2-4,CASSMGYIQYF,TGTGCCAGTAGTATGGGGTACATTCAGTACTTC
.,.,TRBV9,TRBJ2-2,CASSVRFNTGELFF,TGTGCCAGCAGCGTCCGCTTTAACACCGGGGAGCTGTTTTTT
.,.,TRBV29-1,TRBJ1-4,CSVSFGEKLFF,TGCAGCGTCTCCTTTGGGGAAAAACTGTTTTTT
.,TRBD1,TRBV4-1,TRBJ2-1,CASSQELQGVSYEQFF,TGCGCCAGCAGCCAAGAACTACAGGGGGTGAGCTATGAGCAGTTCTTC
.,TRBD2,TRBV7-3,TRBJ2-1,CASSLTSGRSNEQFF,TGTGCCAGCAGCTTAACGAGCGGGAGGAGCAATGAGCAGTTCTTC
.,.,TRBV4-1,TRBJ2-4,CASSQEDKRIAKNIQYF,TGCGCCAGCAGCCAAGAAGACAAGAGAATAGCCAAAAACATTCAGTACTTC
.,.,TRBV21-1,TRBJ1-2,CASSTPPYGYTF,TGTGCCAGCAGCACTCCCCCCTATGGCTACACCTTC
.,.,TRBV14,TRBJ2-1,CASSQRLVDEQFF,TGTGCCAGCAGCCAAAGACTAGTGGATGAGCAGTTCTTC
few,TRBD2,TRBV6-5,TRBJ2-3,CATNPSGGTDTQYF,TGTGCCACCAATCCTAGCGGGGGCACAGATACGCAGTATTTT
.,.,TRBV6-5,TRBJ1-2,CASSQQGGYGYTF,TGTGCCAGCAGTCAACAGGGAGGCTATGGCTACACCTTC
.,.,TRBV9,TRBJ2-5,CASSIQWGAGETQYF,TGTGCCAGCAGCATCCAGTGGGGGGCCGGAGAGACCCAGTACTTC
.,.,TRBV2,TRBJ1-2,CASSVGARDGYTF,TGTGCCAGCAGTGTAGGGGCGCGAGATGGCTACACCTTC
.,TRBD2,TRBV19,TRBJ2-7,CASSQTSDSYEQYF,TGTGCCAGTAGTCAGACTAGCGACAGCTACGAGCAGTACTTC
.,.,TRBV5-1,TRBJ2-7,CASSLGLEQYF,TGCGCCAGCAGCTTGGGCCTCGAGCAGTACTTC
few,TRBD1,TRBV30,TRBJ1-4,CAWAGTGGEKLFF,TGTGCCTGGGCCGGGACAGGGGGTGAAAAACTGTTTTTT
.,TRBD2,TRBV11-2,TRBJ2-1,CASSSRTSGTDNEQFF,TGTGCCAGCAGCTCCAGGACTAGCGGGACGGACAATGAGCAGTTCTTC
.,.,TRBV7-8,TRBJ2-7,CASSPQGGSYEQYF,TGTGCCAGCAGCCCACAGGGGGGGTCCTACGAGCAGTACTTT
.,.,TRBV5-1,TRBJ1-2,CASSLTGADGYTF,TGCGCCAGCAGCTTGACCGGGGCGGATGGCTACACCTTC
.,.,TRBV28,TRBJ2-3,CAINPRNTDTQYF,TGTGCCATCAACCCAAGGAACACAGATACGCAGTATTTT
.,TRBD2,TRBV6-5,TRBJ2-7,CASRTSGHAYEQYF,TGTGCCAGCAGGACTAGCGGCCACGCCTACGAGCAGTACTTC
.,TRBD1,TRBV9,TRBJ2-1,CASSSHGQGFSDEQFF,TGTGCCAGCAGCTCCCACGGACAGGGATTTAGCGATGAGCAGTTCTTC
.,TRBD1,TRBV19,TRBJ1-1,CASSTGTGVYEAFF,TGTGCCAGTAGTACCGGGACAGGGGTATATGAAGCTTTCTTT